Below, 20 T cell receptor beta chains from the same sample are listed, as sequenced in a study of cytomegalovirus exposure and HLA in healthy donors. The primer mix had 60 Vbeta and 13 Jbeta primers. Libraries were prepared by immunoSEQ multiplex PCR; TCRdb keeps only in-frame clonotypes and omits some of them. The table has around 150,000 clones, 87% seen once. Specimen: PBMCs. Receptor source: a woman aged 25 to 39 in good health and CMV-seronegative.

This clone was recorded once. The chain carries TRBV27 and TRBJ2-3; perhaps TRBD1 as D (5 bases). The CDR3 covers 13 residues. Germline V gene sequence: CDR1 MNHEY, CDR2 SMNVEV (reference sequence). Trimming cost V 3 bases and J 5 bases, with 9 bases left between them. The chain's CDR3 is CASSFKGKDTQYF. The CDR3 nucleotides read TGTGCCAGCAGTTTCAAGGGGAAAGATACGCAGTATTTT.

V usage is TRBV5-8 and J usage is TRBJ1-1; no clear D gene. Per germline, CDR1 SGHTS and CDR2 YDEGEE. The length of the CDR3 is 13 residues. V lost 1 base to trimming and J lost 0 bases, with 4 bases between them. CDR3 nucleotides: TGTGCCAGCAGCTTGAACATGAACACTGAAGCTTTCTTT. The encoded protein is CASSLNMNTEAFF.

The chain has TRBV7-8 and TRBJ2-5; 9 bases fit TRBD2. The V gene's germline CDR1 is SGHVS and CDR2 FQNEAQ. The CDR3 has 19 amino acids. V dropped 4 bases and J dropped 7; count of bases not matched to a gene: 22. Here the CDR3 reads CASSSRVTSGAPQRGTQYF. The DNA of the CDR3 is TGTGCCAGCAGCTCCCGGGTGACTAGCGGAGCGCCACAACGCGGGACCCAGTACTTC.

The V gene is TRBV9, the J gene TRBJ2-7; 8 nucleotides agree with TRBD2. This CDR3 has 14 amino acids. V shed 4 bases and J 3 bases; nucleotides not matched to a gene: 6. Germline-derived CDR1 and CDR2 are SGDLS and YYNGEE. CDR3 region: CASSQRESDYEQYF. CDR3 DNA sequence: TGTGCCAGCAGCCAGCGGGAGAGCGACTACGAGCAGTACTTC.

This clone was counted once. DNA of the CDR3: TGTGCCAGCAGCGGACTAGGGACCGACTCCTCGGGCTACACCTTC. It encodes CASSGLGTDSSGYTF. The chain has TRBV13 and TRBJ1-2; a possible D gene is TRBD1 (5 bases). The CDR3 is 15 amino acids. CDR1 is PRHDT, CDR2 FYEKMQ, per germline (reference sequence). Trimming took off 5 bases at V and 8 bases at J, with 21 bases between the two ends.

This chain joins TRBV5-4 and TRBJ2-3; 10 bases fit TRBD2. Germline V gene lookup returns CDR1 SGHNT and CDR2 YYREEE (reference sequence). The CDR3 sequence is 15 residues long. Germline trimming cut 3 bases from V and 5 bases from J; bases unmatched to any gene: 6. CDR3 coding DNA: TGTGCCAGCAGCTCAGCGGGAGGGCCGGGAGATACGCAGTATTTT. Translating gives CASSSAGGPGDTQYF. The whole variable domain, filled in from reference TRBV5-4 and TRBJ2-3, reads ETGVTQSPTHLIKTRGQQVTLRCSSQSGHNTVSWYQQALGQGPQFIFQYYREEENGRGNFPPRFSGLQFPNYSSELNVNALELDDSALYLCASSSAGGPGDTQYFGPGTRLTVL.

J is TRBJ2-1 and V is TRBV7-9, with 12 bases that match TRBD2. Trimming cost V 5 bases and J 6 bases; bases outside gene matches: 8. Germline CDR1 reads SEHNR; CDR2 reads FQNEAQ (reference sequence). The CDR3 contains 16 residues. The CDR3 nucleotides are TGTGCCAGCAGCAATCCGACTAGCGGGGGCCCCAATGAGCAGTTCTTC. It is translated as CASSNPTSGGPNEQFF.

This chain connects TRBV28 to TRBJ2-7; D not certain. Trimming pared 5 bases from V and 0 bases from J, leaving 11 bases between. The CDR3 has 14 amino acids. The germline V gene has CDR1 MDHEN and CDR2 SYDVKM. The CDR3 coding sequence is TGTGCCAGCAGTCTGCGAGGTTACTCCTACGAGCAGTACTTC. Residues: CASSLRGYSYEQYF.

The chain is built from TRBV10-3 and TRBJ1-2; a weak D match, TRBD1 (6 bases). The CDR3 extends over 13 amino acids. Trimming pared 6 bases from V and 6 bases from J, leaving 14 bases between. Germline CDR1 ENHRY, CDR2 SYGVKD. CDR3 sequence (DNA): TGTGCCATCAGCCAAACAGGGAAGCATGGCTACACCTTC. Protein sequence: CAISQTGKHGYTF.

The chain is built from TRBV5-8 and TRBJ2-2, with 7 bases aligning to TRBD1. J was trimmed by 1 base and V by 1 base; bases with no gene match: 7. CDR3 length: 17 amino acids. Germline CDR1 is SGHTS and CDR2 is YDEGEE. CDR3 nucleotides: TGTGCCAGCAGCTTGCACAGGGGCAGCAGGAACACCGGGGAGCTGTTTTTT. It yields the protein CASSLHRGSRNTGELFF.

This chain links TRBV10-2 with TRBJ2-2, with TRBD2 as a possible D gene (5 bases). Germline lookup yields CDR1 WSHSY and CDR2 SAAADI. The CDR3 has 13 residues. Trimming removed 6 bases from V and 0 bases from J, with 5 bases in between. The CDR3 region is CASRLANTGELFF. In nucleotides, the CDR3 is TGCGCCAGCAGACTAGCGAACACCGGGGAGCTGTTTTTT.

The chain employs TRBV7-9 and TRBJ2-7; perhaps TRBD2 as D (5 bases). Trimming pared 3 bases from V and 2 bases from J, leaving 11 bases between. Germline assignment: CDR1 SEHNR and CDR2 FQNEAQ (reference sequence). The length of the CDR3 is 14 residues. CDR3 region: CASSFRTATYEQYF. Here the CDR3 DNA reads TGTGCCAGCAGCTTCAGGACTGCAACCTACGAGCAGTACTTC.

CDR3 nucleotide sequence: TGCGCCAGCAGCTTGGCCCCGGGGACAGGGCAAGAGACCCAGTACTTC. Its translation: CASSLAPGTGQETQYF. J is TRBJ2-5 and V is TRBV5-1, with 9 bases that match TRBD1. The germline V gene encodes CDR1 SGHRS and CDR2 YFSETQ. This CDR3 has 16 residues. Trimming at V came to 0 bases and at J to 2 bases, leaving 5 bases not matched to a gene.

The J gene is TRBJ2-7, the V gene TRBV30, with D possibly TRBD1 on 6 matching bases. The length of the CDR3 is 13 residues. Deletions cut 1 base from V and 5 bases from J, with 12 bases between. Germline CDR1 reads GTSNPN; CDR2 reads SVGIG (reference sequence). In DNA form, the CDR3 reads TGTGCCTGGAGTGGAGGGACAAGTAACGAGCAGTACTTC. Protein sequence: CAWSGGTSNEQYF. Together with reference TRBV30 and TRBJ2-7, the CDR3 gives the full variable domain: SQTIHQWPATLVQPVGSPLSLECTVEGTSNPNLYWYRQAAGRGLQLLFYSVGIGQISSEVPQNLSASRPQDRQFILSSKKLLLSDSGFYLCAWSGGTSNEQYFGPGTRLTVT.

This rearrangement joins TRBV14 to TRBJ2-3, with D possibly matching TRBD2 (6 bases). The CDR3 is 14 amino acids. Germline-derived CDR1 and CDR2 are SGHDN and FVKESK. V lost 6 bases and J 4 bases, leaving 14 bases between the germline ends. For the CDR3, the DNA is TGTGCCAGCAGTGGGGACTTTGCCCCAGATACGCAGTATTTT. This codes for CASSGDFAPDTQYF.

This rearrangement joins TRBV11-2 to TRBJ1-5; TRBD1 might be the D (5 bases). The length of the CDR3 is 14 residues. V lost 3 bases and J 7 bases, leaving 13 bases between the germline ends. Looked up from germline, CDR1 is SGHAT and CDR2 is FQNNGV. CDR3: CASSFPDMRQPQHF. CDR3 sequence (DNA): TGTGCCAGCAGCTTCCCGGACATGAGGCAGCCCCAGCATTTT.

The chain is built from TRBV19 and TRBJ1-5, with TRBD1 identical over 7 bases. J lost 4 bases, V lost 11 bases, and 8 bases had no gene match. Germline-derived CDR1 and CDR2 are LNHDA and SQIVND (reference sequence). The CDR3 has 13 residues. DNA of the CDR3: TGTGCCTCCACGGGACAGTTTAATCAGCCCCAGCATTTT. Translation: CASTGQFNQPQHF.

This chain connects TRBV7-6 to TRBJ1-4, with 9 bases lining up with TRBD1. In germline, CDR1 is SGHVS, CDR2 FNYEAQ. This CDR3 region has 14 residues. Trimming removed 1 base from V and 6 bases from J; junction bases left unmatched: 0. The CDR3 DNA sequence: TGTGCCAGCAGCTTAGGGACAGGGGATGAAAAACTGTTTTTT. It is translated as CASSLGTGDEKLFF.

The chain carries TRBV7-2 and TRBJ2-7; TRBD2 aligns across 8 bases. The V gene's germline CDR1 is SGHTA and CDR2 FQGNSA. The CDR3 spans 12 residues. J gave up 11 bases and V 4 bases, and 7 bases lay outside the gene matches. The DNA for the CDR3 is TGTGCCAGCAGCTCAGCCGGGCGGGGGGAGTACTTC. Protein product: CASSSAGRGEYF.

The chain is built from TRBV5-1 and TRBJ2-7; D is unresolved. The CDR3 spans 15 residues. Trimming left V 7 bases short and J 5 bases short, with 22 bases between. Germline-derived CDR1 and CDR2 are SGHRS and YFSETQ. The CDR3 here is CASVETRQVNDEQYF. The CDR3 bases are TGCGCCAGCGTGGAAACTCGCCAGGTGAACGACGAGCAGTACTTC.